This T cell receptor (beta chain) is from a study of tumor-infiltrating lymphocytes in primary liver carcinoma (dated by TCRdb to the late 2010s). With respect to the entire study: Between late 2015 and March 2016, a few patients in China with histopathologically diagnosed primary liver carcinoma had surgical resection. The five patients, three men and two women aged 30 to 69 years, had hepatocellular carcinoma (four) or combined HCC and intrahepatic cholangiocarcinoma (one). The five patients had tumors of stage T1-T3 N0M0, with maximum diameters ranging from 4.2 to 10 cm. Roughly 3.65 to 7.13 million productive TCRbeta reads were obtained per sample, and no significant difference in read depth was found between tissue types. The study combined TCRbeta repertoire sequencing, expression microarrays and whole-exome sequencing across five regions of each liver tumor, with adjacent normal tissue and blood. A total of around 35 specimens from 5 patients, comprising approximately 25 tumor regions, 5 adjacent noncancerous liver tissues and 5 peripheral blood samples, were covered by TCRbeta repertoire sequencing. Technical replicate repertoires showed high reproducibility, with mean shared-clone rates roughly 0.89 and correlation coefficients above 0.95.

Details on this clonotype: The antigen it binds to is not known. This CDR3 is missing its conserved last phenylalanine or tryptophan, likely due to a read error.

Blood RNA was extracted from unsorted whole blood using TRIzol reagent, and germline DNA was obtained with the DNeasy Blood & Tissue kit. At the time of sampling, the patients were treatment-naive and had chronic HBV infection. Before surgery, approximately 3.8 milliliters of peripheral blood were drawn into K2EDTA tubes. Summary of the overall study and its limitations: Since the samples were bulk and unsorted, there was no way to compare CD4+ and CD8+ T cell repertoires. Compared with blood, tumors had a significantly larger share of the repertoire taken up by the top 250 clones (p = 0.039). The study included only five patients, and the authors note findings should be validated in a larger study. Pairs of tumor regions showed greater repertoire overlap (mean roughly 35%) than tumor-adjacent pairs (approximately 17%) or tumor-blood pairs (approximately 15%), which is consistent with antigen-driven expansion. Only the TCR beta chain was sequenced, so true repertoire diversity is likely underestimated because unpaired alpha chains were not captured.

Using a constant-region primer and ProtoScript II reverse transcriptase, TCRbeta-specific cDNA was reverse-transcribed from around 500 ng total RNA. Construction of the TCRbeta libraries relied on three nested rounds of multiplex PCR, following a slightly modified ARM-PCR procedure. Each of the first two PCR rounds ran for approximately 11 cycles and used multiplex TRBV1-TRBV30 forward primers together with a Cbeta reverse primer. Sample barcodes and Illumina adapters were added in a final 25-cycle PCR using Deep VentR polymerase. Before sequencing, amplicons of 200-500 bp were purified from gel using a QIAquick gel extraction kit. TCRbeta amplicons were sequenced on an Illumina HiSeq 2500 with 250-bp paired-end reads. Under the source paper's analysis protocol: Reads were quality-trimmed with Trimmomatic v0.33, and paired reads were merged with FLASH v1.2.11 to recover full CDR3 sequences. MiGEC v1.2.1b assigned V, D and J germline segments to the rearranged TCRbeta sequences. Clonotype statistics, along with Shannon-Wiener diversity indices, were calculated using VDJtools v1.0.0. To cut down on sampling bias, every analysis after diversity analysis relied on just the 250 most abundant clonotypes from each sample. In TCRdb, the public reads were trimmed at Q25 with fastp and aligned with MiXCR, with productive beta chains retained. Rows are unified per CDR3 protein, each entry keeping the most common DNA and genes. TCRdb assigned the V and J calls; the authors' analysis was not used. This sample comprises hundreds of thousands of distinct CDR3 sequences, approximately 58% of them detected only once. The ten top clones hold approximately 17% of the sample.

The CDR3 extends over 14 residues, inclusive of both ends. Just the 42-base CDR3 DNA is kept, in frame starting at base 1. V is trimmed back by 3 bases and J by 1 base, and the junction contains 1 base that no gene match accounts for. This TCR derives from a woman aged 25 to 45 with primary liver carcinoma and hepatitis B virus infection. This sequence uses TRBV12-3 or TRBV12-4 and TRBJ2-7; 9 central nucleotides agree with TRBD2. The sample comprised peripheral blood. At the DNA level, the sequence is TGTGCCAGCAGTTTGACTAGCGGTTCCTACGAGCAGTACCTC. This is translated as CASSLTSGSYEQYL.